The 3 T cell receptor beta chains in this list originate from one sample, sequenced in a study of Ad26.COV2.S vaccination and SARS-CoV-2 variants. Clones were sequenced by immunoSEQ multiplex PCR, and TCRdb holds only the in-frame ones, with some missing. The sample carries about 400,000 clones, around 85% recorded once. Treatment specified: around 19 received Ad26.COV2.S at low or high dose, single or two shots; roughly 5 received placebo; per-sample allocation not given. It was on day 63 after the first vaccine or placebo injection that samples were taken. This sample comprised peripheral blood, obtained in a trial of Ad26.COV2.S vaccine versus placebo. The source is a person aged 18-65 years who received the Ad26.COV2.S COVID-19 vaccine or a placebo.

The CDR3 is CASTRGLAGGQETQYF. DNA of the CDR3: TGTGCCAGCACCCGCGGACTAGCGGGGGGGCAAGAGACCCAGTACTTC. The chain is built from TRBV2 and TRBJ2-5; 15 bases agree with TRBD2. Germline V lookup: CDR1 SNHLY, CDR2 FYNNEI. J was trimmed by 2 bases and V by 7 bases; bases with no gene match: 5. This CDR3 has 16 residues.

The rearrangement joins TRBV5-5 to TRBJ1-2, with a weak D call TRBD1 (6 bases). Germline loops: CDR1 SGHKS, CDR2 YYEKEE (reference sequence). V lost 2 bases to trimming and J lost 2 bases, with 10 bases between them. The CDR3 extends over 14 amino acids. The chain's CDR3 is CASSFDRGNYGYTF. The CDR3 DNA is TGTGCCAGCAGCTTCGATAGGGGGAACTATGGCTACACCTTC.

The J gene is TRBJ1-1, the V gene TRBV2; D perhaps matches TRBD1 (6 bases). This CDR3 has 12 residues. Germline V gives CDR1 SNHLY, CDR2 FYNNEI. The V end lost 8 bases, the J end lost 7 bases, and 14 bases lay between the germline ends. This CDR3 is CASSKQGIEAFF. The CDR3 DNA follows: TGTGCCAGCTCGAAACAGGGAATTGAAGCTTTCTTT. Based on the CDR3 plus reference TRBV2 and TRBJ1-1, the full variable domain is EPEVTQTPSHQVTQMGQEVILRCVPISNHLYFYWYRQILGQKVEFLVSFYNNEISEKSEIFDDQFSVERPDGSNFTLKIRSTKLEDSAMYFCASSKQGIEAFFGQGTRLTVV.